One and the same sample provided the 18 T cell receptor beta chains below, sequenced in a study of cytomegalovirus exposure and HLA in healthy donors. With 60 Vbeta and 13 Jbeta primers, the PCR was carried out. Clones were read by immunoSEQ multiplex PCR, and TCRdb kept only the in-frame ones, dropping some. Of some 100,000 clones in the sample, about 80% were seen once. Sequenced material: PBMCs. The receptors shown here come from a woman in her thirties or forties in good health and CMV-seropositive.

This clone appeared a few times. V and J are TRBV6-1 and TRBJ2-3; 9 bases match TRBD2. CDR1 and CDR2 from the germline V gene are MNHNS and SASEGT. The CDR3 sequence is 13 residues long. V shed 11 bases, J shed 1 base, and the junction held 4 bases outside the gene matches. Here the CDR3 reads CAGRLAGTDTQYF. The CDR3, as DNA: TGTGCCGGGAGACTAGCGGGCACAGATACGCAGTATTTT.

This chain joins TRBV7-9 and TRBJ1-1; 10 bases match TRBD1. This CDR3 spans 15 amino acids. Germline CDR1 SEHNR, CDR2 FQNEAQ (reference sequence). Trimming at V came to 4 bases and at J to 3 bases, leaving 5 bases not matched to a gene. Here the CDR3 DNA reads TGTGCCAGCAGCTCCGGACAGGGGGTATACACTGAAGCTTTCTTT. This translates into CASSSGQGVYTEAFF.

This sequence joins TRBV25-1 and TRBJ2-3, with D maybe TRBD1 (6 bases). From germline, CDR1 is MGHDK and CDR2 SYGVNS. V dropped 5 bases and J dropped 4 bases, with 19 bases sitting between them. The CDR3 totals 16 residues. CDR3 coding DNA: TGTGCCAGCAGTTGGGGGCCCAAAGATAGAGCAGATACGCAGTATTTT. As protein: CASSWGPKDRADTQYF.

The chain links TRBV27 to TRBJ1-6; 12 nucleotides match TRBD1. Losses at the gene ends were 5 bases for V and 6 bases for J; bases not matched to a gene: 2. The CDR3 totals 15 residues. The V gene's germline CDR1 is MNHEY and CDR2 SMNVEV (reference sequence). The CDR3 here is CASSPGQGANSPLHF. The DNA for the CDR3 is TGTGCCAGCAGTCCGGGACAGGGGGCTAATTCACCCCTCCACTTT.

The V and J genes are TRBV6-1 and TRBJ2-5, with D perhaps TRBD1 (5 bases). V was cut by 6 bases and J by 3 bases, with 17 bases left in between. From germline, CDR1 is MNHNS and CDR2 SASEGT. The CDR3 length is 15 residues. CDR3 DNA: TGTGCCAGCAGGAAGACAGTGTTAAATGAAGAGACCCAGTACTTC. Translating gives CASRKTVLNEETQYF.

This chain connects TRBV7-9 to TRBJ1-2; D gene unclear. With 8 bases removed from V and 8 bases from J, the gap between germline ends came to 18 bases. In germline, CDR1 is SEHNR, CDR2 FQNEAQ (reference sequence). The CDR3 totals 13 residues. This chain's CDR3 is CASGREGLGGYTF. DNA for the CDR3: TGTGCCAGCGGCCGGGAGGGCTTGGGAGGCTACACCTTC.

This chain uses TRBV6-1 with TRBJ2-2; 7 nucleotides match TRBD1. After removal of 7 bases from V and 6 bases from J, the junction contained 5 bases not matched to a gene. The CDR3 runs to 13 residues. Germline V lookup: CDR1 MNHNS, CDR2 SASEGT. The CDR3 sequence is CASNSQGSGELFF. CDR3 nucleotides: TGTGCCAGCAACTCACAGGGGTCCGGGGAGCTGTTTTTT.

This clone was found a few times. The chain uses TRBV28 and TRBJ2-5, with 12 bases fitting TRBD1. Germline assignment: CDR1 MDHEN and CDR2 SYDVKM. The CDR3 runs to 16 residues. Unmatched junction bases numbered 7, after V lost 2 bases and J lost 6 bases. CDR3 loop: CASSLGGTGGSKTQYF. The CDR3 DNA reads as TGTGCCAGCAGTTTAGGCGGGACAGGGGGCTCGAAGACCCAGTACTTC.

In nucleotides, the CDR3 is TGTGCCAGCAGCTTGGATGGGGCGGCTGGCTACACCTTC. Its translation: CASSLDGAAGYTF. V usage is TRBV5-6 and J usage is TRBJ1-2; a weak D match, TRBD1 (5 bases). Germline loops: CDR1 SGHDT, CDR2 YYEEEE. The CDR3 is 13 residues long. V gave up 0 bases and J gave up 7 bases, with 10 bases separating them.

This chain connects TRBV5-4 to TRBJ2-7, with D tentatively TRBD1 (6 bases). Trimming took off 0 bases at V and 4 bases at J, with 11 bases between the two ends. Germline V gene lookup returns CDR1 SGHNT and CDR2 YYREEE (reference sequence). The CDR3 consists of 14 residues. The CDR3 DNA reads TGTGCCAGCAGCTTGGCAGGGGTGATATACGAGCAGTACTTC. Translated: CASSLAGVIYEQYF.

The chain couples TRBV7-8 to TRBJ2-1; D possibly corresponds to TRBD2 (5 bases). CDR3 length: 14 amino acids. The germline V gene encodes CDR1 SGHVS and CDR2 FQNEAQ. Trimming stripped 0 bases from V and 3 bases from J, with 6 bases between. The CDR3 coding sequence is TGTGCCAGCAGCTTAGCGAGGGACTACAATGAGCAGTTCTTC. Protein: CASSLARDYNEQFF.

The chain couples TRBV5-1 to TRBJ2-1; D is undetermined. Germline CDR1 reads SGHRS; CDR2 reads YFSETQ. V was trimmed by 0 bases and J by 5 bases, leaving 9 bases between them. This CDR3 has 14 amino acids. CDR3 DNA sequence: TGCGCCAGCAGCTTGGAGGCAGGCCACAATGAGCAGTTCTTC. This encodes CASSLEAGHNEQFF.

The chain uses TRBV6-1 and TRBJ2-5; TRBD2 agrees at 14 bases. The CDR3 covers 15 residues. Germline CDR1 MNHNS, CDR2 SASEGT. After removal of 7 bases from V and 4 bases from J, the junction contained 5 bases not matched to a gene. The DNA of the CDR3 is TGTGCCAGCAAGGGACTAGCGGGGGTGGGAGAGACCCAGTACTTC. Translation: CASKGLAGVGETQYF.

The genes are TRBV18 and TRBJ1-1; 7 bases map to TRBD1. CDR3 length: 12 amino acids. Germline V gives CDR1 KGHSH, CDR2 LQKENI. V lost 5 bases and J lost 8; bases outside the gene matches: 5. Here the CDR3 reads CASSTTGLEAFF. CDR3 nucleotide sequence: TGTGCCAGCTCAACGACAGGGTTAGAAGCTTTCTTT.

The gene calls are TRBV10-3 and TRBJ2-7; 8 bases map to TRBD1. The CDR3 sequence is 12 residues long. V gave up 10 bases and J gave up 2 bases; unmatched junction bases: 4. Germline V gene lookup returns CDR1 ENHRY and CDR2 SYGVKD. The CDR3, as DNA: TGTGCCAGCCGGGACAGGACCTACGAGCAGTACTTC. It is translated as CASRDRTYEQYF.

V and J are TRBV19 and TRBJ2-3, with D perhaps matching TRBD2 (6 bases). The germline V and J ends were trimmed by 7 bases and 1 base, with 6 bases remaining between them. The CDR3 length is 12 residues. Germline V CDR1 and CDR2: LNHDA, SQIVND (reference sequence). The CDR3 coding sequence is TGTGCCAGTACGGGGGGCACAGATACGCAGTATTTT. Its protein product is CASTGGTDTQYF.

This chain uses TRBV28 with TRBJ2-4; 7 bases line up with TRBD1. The V gene's germline CDR1 is MDHEN and CDR2 SYDVKM. This CDR3 has 14 amino acids. Losses at the gene ends were 6 bases for V and 6 bases for J; bases not matched to a gene: 8. CDR3: CASRTPDRVNIQYF. The CDR3 DNA sequence: TGTGCCAGCAGAACACCCGACAGGGTAAACATTCAGTACTTC.

The chain recombines TRBV5-6 with TRBJ1-4; weak D call: TRBD1 (5 bases). The CDR3 totals 16 residues. Germline values: CDR1 SGHDT, CDR2 YYEEEE. With 4 bases removed from V and 4 bases from J, the gap between germline ends came to 17 bases. The DNA for the CDR3 is TGTGCCAGCAGCCAACCCTCCCGGGGGTTTAATGAAAAACTGTTTTTT. Amino acid sequence: CASSQPSRGFNEKLFF.